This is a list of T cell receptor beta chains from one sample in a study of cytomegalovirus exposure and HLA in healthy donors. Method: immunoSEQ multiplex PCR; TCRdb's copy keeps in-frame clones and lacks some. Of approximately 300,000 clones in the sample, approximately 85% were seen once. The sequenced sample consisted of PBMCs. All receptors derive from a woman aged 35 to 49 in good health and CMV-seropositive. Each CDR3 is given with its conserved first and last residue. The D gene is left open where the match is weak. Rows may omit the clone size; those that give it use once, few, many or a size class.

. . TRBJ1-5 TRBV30 TGTGCCTGGGCGGCAGATAGCAATCAGCCCCAGCATTTT CAWAADSNQPQHF
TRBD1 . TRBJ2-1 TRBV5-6 TGTGCCAGCAGCTTCGCACAGGGGATTGAGCAGTTCTTC CASSFAQGIEQFF
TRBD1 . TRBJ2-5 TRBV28 TGTGCCAGCAGTTTACTGTTCGGGCAGGGGGCCATAGAGACCCAGTACTTC CASSLLFGQGAIETQYF
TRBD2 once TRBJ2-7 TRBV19 TGTGCCAGTAGTATGACTAGCGGTTACGAGCAGTACTTC CASSMTSGYEQYF
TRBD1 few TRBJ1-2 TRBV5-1 TGCGCCAGCAGTTTCCCGGGACAGGGCTATGGCTACACCTTC CASSFPGQGYGYTF
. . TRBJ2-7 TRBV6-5 TGTGCCAGCAGTTTGGGACTGAGAAACTACGAGCAGTACTTC CASSLGLRNYEQYF
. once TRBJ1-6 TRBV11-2 TGTGCCAGCAGCCCTAACGGAGCATTTTCACCCCTCCACTTT CASSPNGAFSPLHF
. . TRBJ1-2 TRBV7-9 TGTGCCAGCAGCTTAGCGCGAGGGATCGGCTATGGCTACACCTTC CASSLARGIGYGYTF
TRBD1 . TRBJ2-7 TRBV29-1 TGCAGCGCCCGACAGGGGGCAGGCTACGAGCAGTACTTC CSARQGAGYEQYF
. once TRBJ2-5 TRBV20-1 TGCAGTGCTGAGGGATTGGAGACCCAGTACTTC CSAEGLETQYF
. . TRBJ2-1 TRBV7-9 TGTGCCAGCGAGGCTCTAGGGAGGAATGAGCAGTTCTTC CASEALGRNEQFF
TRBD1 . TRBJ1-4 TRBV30 TGTGCCTGGAGTCCCCCCATACAGGGGGCGCGGGAAAAACTGTTTTTT CAWSPPIQGAREKLFF
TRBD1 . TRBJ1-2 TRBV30 TGTGCCTGGGACCGGGACAGACCAATGAATATCTATGGCTACACCTTC CAWDRDRPMNIYGYTF
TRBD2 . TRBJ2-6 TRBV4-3 TGCGCCAGCAGCCAAGGGCCCTCCATGGGGGGGTTACCTGGGGCCAACGTCCTGACTTTC CASSQGPSMGGLPGANVLTF
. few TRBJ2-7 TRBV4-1 TGCGCCAGCAGCCAAGGGCAGGTTCCGCCCTCCTACGAGCAGTACTTC CASSQGQVPPSYEQYF
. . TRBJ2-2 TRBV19 TGTGCCAGCCGGTTTCAGGGTTCGTTTGCGAGCGGGGAGCTGTTTTTT CASRFQGSFASGELFF
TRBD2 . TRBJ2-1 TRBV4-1 TGCGCCAGCAGCCAGGAACTAGCGGGAGTTATTGAGCAGTTCTTC CASSQELAGVIEQFF
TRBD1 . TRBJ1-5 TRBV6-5 TGTGCCAGCAGTTACTCCGGGACAGGTAATCAGCCCCAGCATTTT CASSYSGTGNQPQHF
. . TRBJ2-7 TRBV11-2 TGTGCCAGCAGCTTAGTGGCAGGGAAGGCCTACGAGCAGTACTTC CASSLVAGKAYEQYF